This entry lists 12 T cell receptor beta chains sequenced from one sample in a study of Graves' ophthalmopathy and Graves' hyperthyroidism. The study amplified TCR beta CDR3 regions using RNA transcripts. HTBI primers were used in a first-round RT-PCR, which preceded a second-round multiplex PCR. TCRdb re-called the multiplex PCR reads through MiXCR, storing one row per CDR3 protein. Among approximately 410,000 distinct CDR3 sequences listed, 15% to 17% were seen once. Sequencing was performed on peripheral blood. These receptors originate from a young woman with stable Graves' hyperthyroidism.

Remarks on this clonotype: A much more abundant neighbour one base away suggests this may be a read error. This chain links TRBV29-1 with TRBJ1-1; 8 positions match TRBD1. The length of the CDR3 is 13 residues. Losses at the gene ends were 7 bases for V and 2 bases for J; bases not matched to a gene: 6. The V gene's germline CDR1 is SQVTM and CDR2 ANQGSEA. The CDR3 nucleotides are TGCAGCGGGAGACAGGGGATCAACACTGAAGCTTTCTTT. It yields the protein CSGRQGINTEAFF.

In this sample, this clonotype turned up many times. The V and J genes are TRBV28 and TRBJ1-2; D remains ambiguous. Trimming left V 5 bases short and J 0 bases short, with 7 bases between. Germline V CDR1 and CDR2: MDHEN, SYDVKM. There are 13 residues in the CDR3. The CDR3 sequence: CASSPLTNYGYTF. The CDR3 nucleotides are TGTGCCAGCAGTCCACTAACTAACTATGGCTACACCTTC.

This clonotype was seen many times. CDR3 sequence reads: CASSRPDSSYEQYF. CDR3 coding DNA: TGCGCCAGCAGCCGACCGGACAGTTCCTACGAGCAGTACTTC. This chain uses TRBV5-1 with TRBJ2-7; D may be TRBD1 (6 bases). The CDR3 length is 14 residues. The germline CDR1 and CDR2 sequences are SGHRS and YFSETQ. V gave up 4 bases and J gave up 1 base, with 12 bases separating them. Combining the CDR3 with reference TRBV5-1 and TRBJ2-7 gives the whole variable domain KAGVTQTPRYLIKTRGQQVTLSCSPISGHRSVSWYQQTPGQGLQFLFEYFSETQRNKGNFPGRFSGRQFSNSRSEMNVSTLELGDSALYLCASSRPDSSYEQYFGPGTRLTVT.

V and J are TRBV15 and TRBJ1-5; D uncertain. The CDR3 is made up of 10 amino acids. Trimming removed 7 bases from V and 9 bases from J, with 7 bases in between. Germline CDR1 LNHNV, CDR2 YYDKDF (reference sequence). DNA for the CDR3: TGTGCCACCAATTCTTGGCCCCAGCATTTT. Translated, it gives CATNSWPQHF.

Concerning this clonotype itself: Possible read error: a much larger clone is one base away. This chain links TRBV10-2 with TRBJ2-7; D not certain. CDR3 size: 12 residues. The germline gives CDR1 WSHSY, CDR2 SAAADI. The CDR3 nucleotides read TGCACCAGCGCTACCCCCGATTACGAGCAGTACTTC. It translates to CTSATPDYEQYF.

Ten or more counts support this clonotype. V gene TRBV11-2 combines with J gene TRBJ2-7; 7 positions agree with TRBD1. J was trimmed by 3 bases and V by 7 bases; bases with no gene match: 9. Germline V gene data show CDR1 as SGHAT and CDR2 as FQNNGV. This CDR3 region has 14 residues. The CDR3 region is CASTSRTGRYEQYF. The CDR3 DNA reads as TGTGCCAGCACCTCTCGGACAGGACGCTACGAGCAGTACTTC.

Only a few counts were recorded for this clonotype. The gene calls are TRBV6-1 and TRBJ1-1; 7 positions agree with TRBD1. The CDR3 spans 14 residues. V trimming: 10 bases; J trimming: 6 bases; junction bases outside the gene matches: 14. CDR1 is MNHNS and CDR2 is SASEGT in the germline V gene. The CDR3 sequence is CAILRDRTGPEAFF. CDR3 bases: TGTGCCATTCTCCGGGACAGAACGGGTCCTGAAGCTTTCTTT.

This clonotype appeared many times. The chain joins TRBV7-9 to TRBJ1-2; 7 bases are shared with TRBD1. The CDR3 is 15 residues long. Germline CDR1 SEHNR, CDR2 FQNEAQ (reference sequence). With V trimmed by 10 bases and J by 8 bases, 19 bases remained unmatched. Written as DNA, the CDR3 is TGTGCCATCCCAGCTTTCGAAGGGGGCCCCCAAGGCTACACCTTC. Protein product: CAIPAFEGGPQGYTF.

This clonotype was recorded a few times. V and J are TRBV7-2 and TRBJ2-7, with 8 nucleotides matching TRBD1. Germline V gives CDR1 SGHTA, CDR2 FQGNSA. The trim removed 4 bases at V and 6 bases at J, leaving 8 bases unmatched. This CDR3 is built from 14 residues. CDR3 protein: CASSSSGQVSEQYF. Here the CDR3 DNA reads TGTGCCAGCAGCTCTTCGGGACAGGTTTCCGAGCAGTACTTC.

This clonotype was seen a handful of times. CDR3 sequence reads: CSASLPAGGPVQYF. The CDR3 coding sequence is TGCAGTGCTAGTCTGCCAGCGGGGGGACCGGTTCAGTACTTC. The chain carries TRBV20-1 and TRBJ2-5; TRBD2 matches at 9 bases. In germline, CDR1 is DFQATT, CDR2 SNEGSKA (reference sequence). The CDR3 runs 14 residues. V was pared by 3 bases and J by 11 bases, with 13 bases of the junction left unmatched.

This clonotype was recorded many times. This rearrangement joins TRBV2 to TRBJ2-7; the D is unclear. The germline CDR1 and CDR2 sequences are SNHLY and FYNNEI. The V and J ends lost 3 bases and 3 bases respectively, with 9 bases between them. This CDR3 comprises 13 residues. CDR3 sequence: CASSDQAVYEQYF. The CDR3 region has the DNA TGTGCCAGCAGTGATCAGGCAGTCTACGAGCAGTACTTC.

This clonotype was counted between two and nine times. The CDR3 here is CASSQVIDTQYF. CDR3 nucleotide sequence: TGCGCCAGCAGCCAAGTCATTGATACGCAGTATTTT. The gene calls are TRBV4-1 and TRBJ2-3, with D hard to call. Germline CDR1 MGHRA, CDR2 YSYEKL. The V end was cut by 1 base, the J end by 6 bases, with 5 bases between. The CDR3 is made up of 12 amino acids.